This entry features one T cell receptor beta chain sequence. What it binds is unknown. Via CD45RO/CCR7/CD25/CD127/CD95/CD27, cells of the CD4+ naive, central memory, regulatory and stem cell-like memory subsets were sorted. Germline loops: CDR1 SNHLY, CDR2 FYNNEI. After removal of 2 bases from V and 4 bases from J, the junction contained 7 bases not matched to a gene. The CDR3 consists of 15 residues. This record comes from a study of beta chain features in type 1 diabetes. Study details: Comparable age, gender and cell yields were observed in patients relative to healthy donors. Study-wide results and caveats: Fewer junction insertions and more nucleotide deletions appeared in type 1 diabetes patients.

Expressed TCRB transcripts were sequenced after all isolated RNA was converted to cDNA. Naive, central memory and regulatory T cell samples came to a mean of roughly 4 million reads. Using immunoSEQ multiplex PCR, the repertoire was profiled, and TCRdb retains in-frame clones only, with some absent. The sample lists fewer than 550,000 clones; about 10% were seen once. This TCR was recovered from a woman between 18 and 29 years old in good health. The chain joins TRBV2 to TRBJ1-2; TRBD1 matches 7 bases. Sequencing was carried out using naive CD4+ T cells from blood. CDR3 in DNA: TGTGCCAGCAGTGAAATCGGGACAGTTCGCTATGGCTACACCTTC. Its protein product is CASSEIGTVRYGYTF.